This T cell receptor (beta chain) comes out of a study of blood T cell repertoires in COVID-19. Study as a whole: The United States, Italy and Spain supplied acute and convalescent COVID-19 samples.

Germline assignment: CDR1 SNHLY and CDR2 FYNNEI. The CDR3 length is 12 residues. V was clipped by 4 bases and J by 10 bases; unmatched bases: 2. As handled by the study authors: Amplifying reference gene primers gave estimates of nucleated cell counts. Method: immunoSEQ multiplex PCR; TCRdb's copy keeps in-frame clones and lacks some. Clone size and V and J calls were adopted from that table, with D and trimming inferred from the DNA. The sample holds approximately 70,000 clones, 90% seen once. This rearrangement joins TRBV2 to TRBJ2-1; 9 nucleotides agree with TRBD1. The TCR sequence derives from a woman under 30 with acute or convalescent COVID-19. The sequencing input was peripheral blood. The CDR3 spells CASSADRGEQFF. The CDR3 region has the DNA TGTGCCAGCAGTGCGGACAGGGGCGAGCAGTTCTTC.